This T cell receptor (beta chain) was sequenced during a study of OX40 agonist ivuxolimab in advanced cancers. The CDR3 runs to 17 residues. V was clipped by 5 bases and J by 2 bases; unmatched bases: 11. Per the germline V gene, CDR1 is WSHSY and CDR2 is SAAADI. With respect to this clone: No antigen is known for it.

Study results and caveats: Nonresponders included some who also had low normalized T-cell clonal expansion. Expanded clones were, on average, more numerous in CD8+ T cells than in CD4+.

The assay was immunoSEQ multiplex PCR, and TCRdb's table has in-frame clones only and misses some. This table has more than 75,000 clones, 75% to 90% appearing once. The specimen was CD4+ or CD8+ T cells sorted from blood, collected in a trial of the OX40 agonist ivuxolimab. The receptor was derived from an adult with an advanced solid tumor such as melanoma, head and neck, liver or kidney cancer. This chain connects TRBV10-2 to TRBJ2-1; 8 bases fit TRBD1. The CDR3 sequence is CASSQWTGTGTYNEQFF. The DNA for the CDR3 is TGCGCCAGCAGTCAGTGGACCGGGACAGGCACCTACAATGAGCAGTTCTTC.